This T cell receptor beta chain was retrieved from a study of blood T cell repertoires in COVID-19. Profiling relied on immunoSEQ multiplex PCR, and the TCRdb table lists in-frame clones only, not all of them. The table records under 150,000 clones, approximately 84% of them present only once. The specimen was peripheral blood. This receptor was identified in a man in his fifties or sixties with acute or convalescent COVID-19.

The CDR3 reads CASSPGRVSEQYF. CDR3 nucleotides: TGTGCCAGCAGCCCGGGGAGGGTTTCCGAGCAGTACTTC. The rearrangement joins TRBV11-2 to TRBJ2-7; TRBD2 matches 7 bases. The length of the CDR3 is 13 residues. J was trimmed by 6 bases and V by 5 bases; bases with no gene match: 7. The germline CDR1 and CDR2 sequences are SGHAT and FQNNGV.